These T cell receptor beta chains were read from a single sample in a study of blood T cells in healthy people across ages. TCRdb re-analysed the 5' RACE reads in MiXCR, keeping a single row per CDR3 protein. In the table there are approximately 780,000 distinct CDR3 sequences, 20% to 30% of which are singletons. A further study also used this sample, focusing on T cells of mothers and their children.

The sample was blood. These receptors came from a boy aged 5 to 17 in good health. CDR3s include the opening cysteine and the closing phenylalanine or tryptophan. D genes are given only for firm matches. A row's size may be missing; if present it is once, few, many or a size class.

>.|.|TRBV9|TRBJ1-4
TGTGCCAGCAGCCCTGGGGCAGGGAAGGGTGAAAAACTGTTTTTT
CASSPGAGKGEKLFF
>.|few|TRBV30|TRBJ2-1
TGTGCCTGGAGTGGGGAGATATACAATGAGCAGTTCTTC
CAWSGEIYNEQFF
>.|.|TRBV24-1|TRBJ1-2
TGTGCCACCAGTGACACAGGGTTGTTTGGGAGGAGCTACACCTTC
CATSDTGLFGRSYTF
>.|few|TRBV16|TRBJ1-1
TGTGCCAGCAGCCCCTCCCTGAGGGAAGCTTTCTTT
CASSPSLREAFF
>.|.|TRBV5-5|TRBJ1-2
TGTGCCAGCAGCTCTAATCCGACGGTTAACTATGGCTACACCTTC
CASSSNPTVNYGYTF
>TRBD1|few|TRBV7-9|TRBJ2-5
TGTGCCAGCAGCTTAACAGGGGAGAAGCAGTACTTC
CASSLTGEKQYF
>.|.|TRBV6-5|TRBJ2-5
TGTGCCAGCAGTTACTCGTGGGGCCCGGAAGAGACCCAGTACTTC
CASSYSWGPEETQYF
>TRBD2|few|TRBV20-1|TRBJ2-3
TGCAGTGTTGCCTCTAGCGGGGGTTTTCTTGAGACCCAGTACTTT
CSVASSGGFLETQYF
>.|.|TRBV7-2|TRBJ1-6
TGTGCCAGCAGCCGTGGGACCCGCTCCTATAATTCACCCCTCCACTTT
CASSRGTRSYNSPLHF
>.|.|TRBV7-3|TRBJ2-1
TGTGCCAGCAGCCCCAGAAGGGGTGAGCAGTTCTTC
CASSPRRGEQFF
>.|.|TRBV9|TRBJ1-2
TGTGCCAGCAGCGTAGACGTGGGGGCACCCTATGGCTACACCTTC
CASSVDVGAPYGYTF
>TRBD2|.|TRBV20-1|TRBJ2-1
TGCAGTGCTTGGGCGGGAGGGTATGAGCAGTTCTTC
CSAWAGGYEQFF
>.|few|TRBV7-9|TRBJ2-1
TGTGCCAGCAGCTCCCTCACCCGCGCGGCCGACAATGAGCAGTTCTTC
CASSSLTRAADNEQFF
>.|.|TRBV7-3|TRBJ2-3
TGTGCCAGTACCAATACTACGGCCGCGCCCACGCAGTATTTT
CASTNTTAAPTQYF
>.|.|TRBV10-3|TRBJ1-5
TGTGCCTCAAGGCCCCCTCAGGGAGGTCAGCCCCAGCATTTT
CASRPPQGGQPQHF
>.|.|TRBV5-1|TRBJ1-1
TGCGCCAGCACCTGGGGCAGGACGAACACTGAAGCTTCCTTT
CASTWGRTNTEASF
>.|.|TRBV20-1|TRBJ2-1
TGCAGTGCTAGAGCTGATGGGGGGGCAGAGTCTGAGCAGTTCTTC
CSARADGGAESEQFF
>TRBD1|.|TRBV28|TRBJ2-5
TGTGCCAGCAGTGAACCGACAGGGACGGAGACCCAGTACTTC
CASSEPTGTETQYF
>.|.|TRBV21-1|TRBJ2-7
TGTGCCAGCCGCGTCGAGGGCAACTACGAGCAGTACTTC
CASRVEGNYEQYF
>.|.|TRBV11-2|TRBJ2-5
TGTGCCAGCAGCTCTAGTTGGGAGACCCAGTACTTC
CASSSSWETQYF
>TRBD2|.|TRBV2|TRBJ2-3
TGTGCCAGCAGTGAAATACGGGGAGGGGGCACAGATACGCAGTATTTT
CASSEIRGGGTDTQYF
>.|.|TRBV18|TRBJ2-7
TGTGCCAGCTCACGGCCAGGGTACGAGCAGTACTTC
CASSRPGYEQYF
>.|.|TRBV2|TRBJ1-4
TGTGCCAGCAGTGATGTTTGGGGGAGGAGTGAAAAACTGTTTTTT
CASSDVWGRSEKLFF
>TRBD1|few|TRBV12-3/TRBV12-4|TRBJ1-1
TGTGCCAGCAGTCTAACAGGGGGTAACACTGAAGCTCTCTTT
CASSLTGGNTEALF
>.|many|TRBV13|TRBJ2-5
TGTGCCAGCAGCTTAGGTTCAGGGGAAGAGACCCAGTACTTC
CASSLGSGEETQYF
>TRBD2|few|TRBV10-3|TRBJ2-5
TGTGCCATCAGTCAGCGGGGTTTTGGTGAGACCCAGTACTTC
CAISQRGFGETQYF
>TRBD2|.|TRBV15|TRBJ2-1
TGTGCCACCAGCAGAGTCCAGGGTCTGGGGCGGGAGGGCCGCTCCTACAATGAGCAGTTCTTC
CATSRVQGLGREGRSYNEQFF
>TRBD1|few|TRBV5-1|TRBJ2-2
TGCGCCCGGGACAGGACGAACACCGGGGAGCTGTTTTTT
CARDRTNTGELFF
>TRBD1|.|TRBV15|TRBJ2-5
TGTGCCACCAGCAGAGGTAGACAGGGGGCGAACCAAGAGACCCAGTACTTC
CATSRGRQGANQETQYF
>.|few|TRBV12-3/TRBV12-4|TRBJ1-2
TGTGCCAGCAGTTTATCCCTTTTCGGAGGCTACACCTTC
CASSLSLFGGYTF
>TRBD2|.|TRBV5-1|TRBJ2-4
TGCGCCAGCAGCCAGGGACTAGCGAACACTAAAGCCAAAAACATTCAGTACTTC
CASSQGLANTKAKNIQYF
>.|.|TRBV11-2|TRBJ2-2
TGTGCCAGCAGCTTAGCCGGGGCGAGGGCCAGGGAGCTGTTTTTT
CASSLAGARARELFF
>.|.|TRBV10-3|TRBJ2-5
TGTGCCATCAGTGAGGACAGGGAGACTAGCGCACAAGAGACCCAGTACTTC
CAISEDRETSAQETQYF
>.|.|TRBV29-1|TRBJ2-3
TGCAGCGTTGAACTGGGGGGCATAACAGATACGCAGTATTTT
CSVELGGITDTQYF
>.|.|TRBV12-3/TRBV12-4|TRBJ2-7
TGTGCCAGCAGTTTAATGGGGGCCGACGAGCAGTACTTC
CASSLMGADEQYF
>TRBD2|.|TRBV12-3/TRBV12-4|TRBJ2-1
TGTGCCAGCAGTTTTGGCCGGGGGGTGTCACACAATGAGCAGTTCTTC
CASSFGRGVSHNEQFF
>TRBD1|many|TRBV5-1|TRBJ2-5
TGCGCCAGCTACGACAGGGATGAGACCCAGTACTTC
CASYDRDETQYF